Presented here are 31 T cell receptor beta chains from one specimen sequenced in a study of Graves' ophthalmopathy and Graves' hyperthyroidism. Amplifying from RNA transcripts, the study obtained TCR beta CDR3 regions. Scientists carried out first-round RT-PCR using HTBI primers and then a second-round multiplex PCR. TCRdb recomputed calls from the multiplex PCR reads with MiXCR, one row per CDR3 protein. In the table there are 35,000 to 45,000 distinct CDR3 sequences, approximately 46% of which are singletons. Specimen: peripheral blood. The receptors originated from an adult woman with stable Graves' hyperthyroidism.

This clonotype was found many times. This chain links TRBV2 with TRBJ2-7; a possible D gene is TRBD2 (5 bases). The V end was cut by 7 bases, the J end by 4 bases, with 14 bases between. The CDR3 is made up of 13 amino acids. Germline CDR1 and CDR2: SNHLY and FYNNEI. The CDR3, as DNA: TGTGCCAGCAATAAGAACCCGGGGTACGAGCAGTACTTC. This encodes CASNKNPGYEQYF.

V is TRBV10-3 and J is TRBJ2-2, with TRBD1 identical over 9 bases. The CDR3 sequence is 17 residues long. The V segment lost 8 bases and the J segment 0 bases; nucleotides outside the gene matches: 10. CDR1 and CDR2 (germline): ENHRY, SYGVKD. The CDR3 DNA reads as TGTGCCATCTCCGAGGATACAGGGGGCGCGAACACCGGGGAGCTGTTTTTT. Protein sequence: CAISEDTGGANTGELFF.

This clonotype appeared once. One base away lies a much larger clone, so this may be a sequencing read error. The chain joins TRBV5-1 to TRBJ2-3, with TRBD2 as a possible D gene (6 bases). V was cut by 3 bases and J by 4 bases, with 15 bases left in between. The CDR3 contains 15 residues. The germline gives CDR1 SGHRS, CDR2 YFSETQ. The DNA of the CDR3 is TGCGCCAGCAGCTGGGGAAGGTCTAGCGCAGATACGCAGTATTTT. Translated: CASSWGRSSADTQYF.

The chain has TRBV7-9 and TRBJ2-5; D perhaps matches TRBD1 (5 bases). Germline assignment: CDR1 SEHNR and CDR2 FQNEAQ (reference sequence). CDR3 length: 15 residues. Deletions cut 8 bases from V and 0 bases from J, with 16 bases between. This chain's CDR3 is CASGARANDQETQYF. CDR3 DNA sequence: TGTGCCAGCGGGGCCAGGGCGAACGACCAAGAGACCCAGTACTTC.

Worth noting for this clonotype: No conserved phenylalanine or tryptophan ends this CDR3, so it is likely a read error. The DNA is left out, because the CDR3 cannot be placed on it with certainty; the CDR3 is given as TCRdb lists it. The chain recombines TRBV7-8 with TRBJ1-3. Germline CDR1 is SGHVS and CDR2 is FQNEAQ. The CDR3 spans 17 amino acids, including both terminal residues. The chain's CDR3 is CASSFRLPGDSGNTISS.

With regard to this clonotype: The CDR3 ends on some other residue instead of the conserved phenylalanine or tryptophan, so this is likely a read error. The chain has TRBV9 and TRBJ1-1; D remains ambiguous. Germline lookup yields CDR1 SGDLS and CDR2 YYNGEE. The CDR3 extends over 12 amino acids. The CDR3 reads CATQSTTTDAFS. CDR3 sequence (DNA): TGTGCCACCCAGTCCACGACCACTGATGCTTTCTCT.

V usage is TRBV20-1 and J usage is TRBJ2-3, with unresolved D. Trimming stripped 3 bases from V and 2 bases from J, with 9 bases between. In germline, CDR1 is DFQATT, CDR2 SNEGSKA (reference sequence). This CDR3 has 13 amino acids. CDR3 DNA: TGCAGTGCTAGCAACTTTCACACAGATACGCAGTATTTT. It is translated as CSASNFHTDTQYF.

This sequence joins TRBV9 and TRBJ2-7; D is ambiguous. The CDR3 consists of 13 residues. CDR1 and CDR2 (germline): SGDLS, YYNGEE. V dropped 4 bases and J dropped 11 bases, with 19 bases sitting between them. The CDR3 is CASSQDFIDRKYF. The CDR3 DNA sequence: TGTGCCAGCAGCCAAGATTTTATCGACCGGAAGTACTTC.

Ten or more counts support this clonotype. The DNA of the CDR3 is TGTGCCAGCAGTTCAGTGCGGACACGTAATAATGAAAAACTGTTTTTT. As protein: CASSSVRTRNNEKLFF. The V and J genes are TRBV27 and TRBJ1-4, with D perhaps TRBD1 (5 bases). Germline loops: CDR1 MNHEY, CDR2 SMNVEV (reference sequence). CDR3 length: 16 amino acids. V was trimmed by 4 bases and J by 4 bases, leaving 16 bases between them.

The chain employs TRBV20-1 and TRBJ1-6; the match to TRBD1 covers 7 bases. Trimming at V came to 5 bases and at J to 13 bases, leaving 8 bases not matched to a gene. Germline V CDR1 and CDR2: DFQATT, SNEGSKA (reference sequence). The CDR3 totals 12 residues. The CDR3 loop is CSAWTGPFPLHF. The CDR3 DNA reads TGCAGTGCTTGGACAGGACCCTTTCCCCTCCACTTT.

Regarding this clonotype: A clone one base away is much larger, so this may be a read error. Since the CDR3 does not end with the conserved phenylalanine or tryptophan, this likely comes from a read error. The CDR3 loop reads CASETGTGIGDTQYL. CDR3 sequence (DNA): TGTGCCAGCGAGACCGGGACAGGGATTGGAGATACGCAGTATCTT. The chain links TRBV10-3 to TRBJ2-3; 9 nucleotides line up with TRBD1. The CDR3 loop spans 15 amino acids. Unmatched junction bases numbered 13, after V lost 10 bases and J lost 5 bases. Germline V gene lookup returns CDR1 ENHRY and CDR2 SYGVKD.

This clonotype showed up many times. The gene calls are TRBV28 and TRBJ1-2; D gene unclear. V was trimmed by 2 bases and J by 4 bases, leaving 8 bases between them. Germline CDR1 is MDHEN and CDR2 is SYDVKM. The CDR3 contains 13 residues. The CDR3, as DNA: TGTGCCAGCAGTTTAAAATCAAGCTATGGCTACACCTTC. It specifies CASSLKSSYGYTF.

This clonotype was found a few times. This chain connects TRBV10-3 to TRBJ2-7, with 13 bases aligning to TRBD2. Germline lookup yields CDR1 ENHRY and CDR2 SYGVKD. The CDR3 is 13 residues long. The V segment lost 10 bases and the J segment 5 bases; nucleotides outside the gene matches: 5. The CDR3 protein is CATELAGGNEQYF. The DNA for the CDR3 is TGTGCCACAGAACTAGCGGGAGGGAACGAGCAGTACTTC.

The rearrangement uses TRBV20-1 and TRBJ1-4; a weak D match, TRBD1 (5 bases). Trimming took off 1 base at V and 3 bases at J, with 15 bases between the two ends. Per the germline V gene, CDR1 is DFQATT and CDR2 is SNEGSKA (reference sequence). The CDR3 runs 16 residues. The CDR3 protein is CSARVGRADPNEKLFF. CDR3 sequence (DNA): TGCAGTGCTAGAGTAGGCAGGGCCGACCCTAATGAAAAACTGTTTTTT.

In this sample, this clonotype turned up many times. The CDR3 spells CASSPGGRNTEAFF. CDR3 coding DNA: TGTGCCAGCTCACCAGGAGGGCGGAACACTGAAGCTTTCTTT. The rearrangement uses TRBV18 and TRBJ1-1; no definite D call. Trimming left V 2 bases short and J 1 base short, with 8 bases between. There are 14 residues in the CDR3. CDR1 is KGHSH, CDR2 LQKENI, per germline.

The rearrangement joins TRBV11-2 to TRBJ1-6, with TRBD1 matching 7 bases. V lost 1 base, J lost 9 bases, and 6 bases stayed unmatched. Germline CDR1 reads SGHAT; CDR2 reads FQNNGV. The CDR3 is 15 residues long. CDR3: CASSLGAQGTSPLHF. CDR3 DNA sequence: TGTGCCAGCAGCTTAGGGGCACAGGGGACTTCACCCCTCCACTTT.

This clonotype has a count of ten or more. This sequence joins TRBV19 and TRBJ1-5; 7 nucleotides agree with TRBD1. Germline V gives CDR1 LNHDA, CDR2 SQIVND (reference sequence). This CDR3 comprises 15 residues. V was clipped by 2 bases and J by 2 bases; unmatched bases: 3. The CDR3 nucleotides are TGTGCCAGTAGTATACAAGACAGGGGCAATCAGCCCCAGCATTTT. Encoded protein: CASSIQDRGNQPQHF. Full variable domain (rest looked up from reference TRBV19 and TRBJ1-5): DGGITQSPKYLFRKEGQNVTLSCEQNLNHDAMYWYRQDPGQGLRLIYYSQIVNDFQKGDIAEGYSVSREKKESFPLTVTSAQKNPTAFYLCASSIQDRGNQPQHFGDGTRLSIL.

V gene TRBV30 combines with J gene TRBJ2-1, with TRBD2 matching over 7 bases. Trimming cost V 2 bases and J 5 bases; bases outside gene matches: 6. From germline, CDR1 is GTSNPN and CDR2 SVGIG (reference sequence). The CDR3 length is 14 residues. Here the CDR3 DNA reads TGTGCCTGGAGTTGGCGGGAGCCTCACAATGAGCAGTTCTTC. Translating gives CAWSWREPHNEQFF.

This clonotype was recorded at least ten times. This chain uses TRBV9 with TRBJ1-1; TRBD1 might be the D (5 bases). Deletions cut 4 bases from V and 5 bases from J, with 12 bases between. The CDR3 contains 13 residues. The germline gives CDR1 SGDLS, CDR2 YYNGEE. The CDR3 DNA reads TGTGCCAGCAGCTCGGGGGGGAGGACTGAAGCTTTCTTT. Its protein is CASSSGGRTEAFF.

This clonotype was found many times. The chain carries TRBV12-3 or TRBV12-4 and TRBJ1-2; TRBD1 might be the D (6 bases). The CDR3 is 13 amino acids. The V end lost 5 bases, the J end lost 3 bases, and 10 bases lay between the germline ends. This chain's CDR3 is CASSTTGYYGYTF. CDR3 nucleotide sequence: TGTGCCAGCAGTACGACAGGTTACTATGGCTACACCTTC.

This clonotype showed up many times. This rearrangement joins TRBV5-6 to TRBJ1-3; D gene ambiguous. The V gene lost 0 bases and the J gene lost 0 bases, with 7 bases spanning the gap. CDR1 is SGHDT, CDR2 YYEEEE, per germline. This CDR3 has 15 residues. Written as DNA, the CDR3 is TGTGCCAGCAGCTTGGGGGGTTCCTCTGGAAACACCATATATTTT. Its protein product is CASSLGGSSGNTIYF.

The rearrangement links TRBV20-1 to TRBJ2-2, with 8 bases identical to TRBD2. This CDR3 region has 13 residues. Germline V CDR1 and CDR2: DFQATT, SNEGSKA (reference sequence). With V trimmed by 7 bases and J by 1 base, 2 bases remained unmatched. This chain's CDR3 is CSVTSGNTGELFF. In DNA form, the CDR3 reads TGCAGTGTCACTAGCGGGAACACCGGGGAGCTGTTTTTT.

By share, this clonotype counts as medium-sized (0.01 to 0.1%). The J gene is TRBJ1-2, the V gene TRBV29-1; D not certain. The germline V gene encodes CDR1 SQVTM and CDR2 ANQGSEA. The V gene lost 4 bases and the J gene lost 1 base, with 4 bases spanning the gap. This CDR3 region has 11 residues. In DNA, the CDR3 is TGCAGCGTTGCCATTAACTATGGCTACACCTTC. It yields the protein CSVAINYGYTF.

This clonotype occurred many times. This chain links TRBV7-9 with TRBJ2-3; TRBD2 aligns across 8 bases. V lost 3 bases, J lost 6 bases, and 8 bases stayed unmatched. This CDR3 is 15 amino acids long. CDR1 is SEHNR, CDR2 FQNEAQ, per germline (reference sequence). The CDR3 region is CASSFPAGARDTQYF. CDR3 DNA sequence: TGTGCCAGCAGCTTTCCAGCGGGAGCCCGGGATACGCAGTATTTT.

This clonotype appeared many times. This sequence joins TRBV10-3 and TRBJ2-2; D is perhaps TRBD2 (5 bases). The CDR3 covers 14 residues. Trimming cost V 6 bases and J 0 bases, with 8 bases left between them. CDR1 and CDR2 (germline): ENHRY, SYGVKD. This CDR3 reads CAIRVEANTGELFF. The DNA of the CDR3 is TGTGCCATCAGGGTGGAGGCGAACACCGGGGAGCTGTTTTTT.

On this clonotype itself: Mismatch with germline at one junction end may stem from a read error. V usage is TRBV19 and J usage is TRBJ2-7; 9 nucleotides align to TRBD1. Germline lookup yields CDR1 LNHDA and CDR2 SQIVND (reference sequence). CDR3 length: 13 residues. The CDR3: CAGKRTGARERYF. The CDR3 DNA sequence: TGTGCCGGTAAGAGGACAGGGGCACGCGAGCGGTACTTC.

In DNA form, the CDR3 reads TGTGCCAGCAGTTTTGGTGTAGCGGGGCAGAACACCGGGGAGCTGTTTTTT. Protein sequence: CASSFGVAGQNTGELFF. The rearrangement joins TRBV12-3 or TRBV12-4 to TRBJ2-2, with TRBD2 matching over 8 bases. The CDR3 is made up of 17 amino acids. After removal of 3 bases from V and 1 base from J, the junction contained 7 bases not matched to a gene.

This clonotype was recorded at least ten times. This chain joins TRBV18 and TRBJ2-6, with 7 bases that match TRBD1. Looked up from germline, CDR1 is KGHSH and CDR2 is LQKENI. V shed 6 bases, J shed 0 bases, and the junction held 2 bases outside the gene matches. The CDR3 contains 15 residues. CDR3: CASSTGFSGANVLTF. In DNA form, the CDR3 reads TGTGCCAGCTCGACAGGGTTCTCTGGGGCCAACGTCCTGACTTTC.

The chain employs TRBV5-1 and TRBJ1-6; D is perhaps TRBD1 (5 bases). V shed 0 bases and J shed 8 bases, with 9 bases lying between them. The length of the CDR3 is 14 residues. The germline gives CDR1 SGHRS, CDR2 YFSETQ. The CDR3 here is CASSLAREHSPLHF. As DNA, the CDR3 is TGCGCCAGCAGCTTGGCCAGGGAGCATTCACCCCTCCACTTT.

This clonotype was counted at least ten times. The rearrangement joins TRBV28 to TRBJ2-2; 9 nucleotides line up with TRBD2. The length of the CDR3 is 14 residues. Germline lookup yields CDR1 MDHEN and CDR2 SYDVKM. Trimming took 11 bases from V and 6 from J; bases not matched to a gene: 10. The CDR3 protein is CAASLAGYAGELFF. For the CDR3, the DNA is TGTGCCGCGAGCCTAGCGGGATATGCCGGGGAGCTGTTTTTT.

The count of this clonotype is one. The gene calls are TRBV7-6 and TRBJ2-7; the match to TRBD1 covers 9 bases. V lost 0 bases and J lost 2; bases outside the gene matches: 14. Germline loops: CDR1 SGHVS, CDR2 FNYEAQ. The CDR3 covers 19 residues. Here the CDR3 DNA reads TGTGCCAGCAGCTTAGCCACAGGGGGCGACTATGGCTACACCTACGAGCAGTACTTC. Its translation is CASSLATGGDYGYTYEQYF.